This TCR beta chain was recovered during a study of vaccination effects on CD4 cells after COVID-19. Trimming removed 2 bases at V and 0 bases at J, with 7 bases between. The length of the CDR3 is 14 residues. Germline lookup yields CDR1 SEHNR and CDR2 FQNEAQ (reference sequence). Study outcomes and limitations: The study enrolled few convalescent patients and sampled no early post-infection timepoints.

At the end of about 10 days of culture, CD4+ T cells were isolated. Either the mRNA-1273 or the BNT162b2 vaccine was given to participants as two doses. The table lists this clone with a count of one. Antigen unknown. Produced via immunoSEQ multiplex PCR; TCRdb's table is partial and in-frame only. The sample comprises about 71,000 clones, 65% to 80% of which are singletons, and 2.4% rests with the top ten. The specimen comprised CD4+ T cells from PBMCs cultured without peptide, sampled after COVID-19 vaccination. The J gene is TRBJ1-1, the V gene TRBV7-9, with D unresolved. The source is a human donor who received a COVID-19 vaccine. CDR3 in DNA: TGTGCCAGCAGCTTACAACAGATGAACACTGAAGCTTTCTTT. Its translation: CASSLQQMNTEAFF.